This T cell receptor (beta chain) was found in a study of shared clonotypes between healthy human individuals. The CDR3 spans 14 residues. V was pared by 6 bases and J by 3 bases, with 8 bases of the junction left unmatched. Germline V CDR1 and CDR2: WSHSY, SAAADI. Sequenced by immunoSEQ multiplex PCR; TCRdb stores in-frame clones only, minus some. The data show about 2.1 million clones, just over 90% seen once. Selected positively for CCR7 and CD45RO-negative, naive CD8 cells excluded terminally differentiated effector memory CD45RA+ cells. Donors were healthy HIV-negative adults without recent acute infections or vaccinations.

V and J are TRBV10-2 and TRBJ2-7; the match to TRBD1 covers 7 bases. Source material: naive CD8+ T cells from PBMCs. The receptor was derived from a man in his late teens or twenties in good health. Some clones in this sample may be carry-over from other donors' samples. DNA of the CDR3: TGCGCCAGCAGCGCCGGGACAGTAGTCTACGAGCAGTACTTC. Translated: CASSAGTVVYEQYF.